This T cell receptor beta chain came from a study of blood T cells in healthy people across ages. Study details: Template switching picked up about one barcoded beta molecule for each two T cells.

Study-wide results and caveats: TCR beta diversity per million T cells fell roughly linearly with age. Considered underestimates were the diversity estimates obtained from one million T cells.

About this clonotype itself: Its antigen is undetermined.

With a J-beta primer mix and a sample-barcoded 5' primer, a second PCR ran roughly 6 to 11 cycles. TCRdb reanalysed the 5' RACE reads using MiXCR and keeps one entry per CDR3 protein. The data contain roughly 1,500,000 distinct CDR3 sequences, roughly a third of them singletons. Germline CDR1 and CDR2: MNHEY and SMNVEV (reference sequence). The CDR3 runs to 17 residues. The junction had 10 bases not matched to a gene; V was cut back by 3 bases and J by 0 bases. The chain joins TRBV27 to TRBJ2-7, with 8 bases identical to TRBD1. The sequence was collected from a woman between 25 and 40 years old in good health. Sequencing was performed on blood. Here the CDR3 DNA reads TGTGCCAGCAGTTTGCTTATCGGACAGGGCCTCTCCTACGAGCAGTACTTC. This codes for CASSLLIGQGLSYEQYF.